This T cell receptor (beta chain) was recorded in a study of blood T cell repertoires in COVID-19. In the source study's methods: Reference gene primers were amplified, and this amplification served to estimate nucleated cell counts. The table came from immunoSEQ multiplex PCR; TCRdb's copy has only in-frame clones and leaves some out. V and J calls and clone size are as listed in that table; D and trimming were resolved from the DNA. The table shows a few hundred thousand clones, with more than 65% occurring only once. The TCR sequence derives from a woman of 80 years or more with acute or convalescent COVID-19. Sequencing used peripheral blood.

In DNA, the CDR3 is TGCGCCAGCAGCAACTTAGCGGGGGACGCCAATGAGCAGTTCTTC. This translates into CASSNLAGDANEQFF. The chain recombines TRBV5-1 with TRBJ2-1; 9 nucleotides align to TRBD2. In germline, CDR1 is SGHRS, CDR2 YFSETQ. The CDR3 runs 15 residues. The V segment lost 4 bases and the J segment 6 bases; nucleotides outside the gene matches: 8.